One sample yielded the 5 T cell receptor beta chains listed below, sequenced in a study of blood T cell repertoires in COVID-19. The method was immunoSEQ multiplex PCR; TCRdb's version includes in-frame clones alone and lacks a portion of them. The table has roughly 220,000 clones, around 82% seen once. The sequencing sample was made of peripheral blood. The source is a woman aged 55-69 years with acute or convalescent COVID-19.

The chain combines TRBV5-4 with TRBJ2-3; TRBD2 matches 12 bases. V gave up 4 bases and J gave up 6 bases; unmatched junction bases: 12. Germline lookup yields CDR1 SGHNT and CDR2 YYREEE (reference sequence). There are 17 residues in the CDR3. CDR3 nucleotides: TGTGCCAGCAGCCCCTCATTGACTAGCGGGGGACCTGATACGCAGTATTTT. Amino acid sequence: CASSPSLTSGGPDTQYF. Full variable domain (missing parts from reference TRBV5-4 and TRBJ2-3): ETGVTQSPTHLIKTRGQQVTLRCSSQSGHNTVSWYQQALGQGPQFIFQYYREEENGRGNFPPRFSGLQFPNYSSELNVNALELDDSALYLCASSPSLTSGGPDTQYFGPGTRLTVL.

The chain uses TRBV4-1 and TRBJ2-1; D unclear. The V gene lost 3 bases and the J gene lost 10 bases, with 22 bases spanning the gap. Looked up from germline, CDR1 is MGHRA and CDR2 is YSYEKL. This CDR3 spans 16 amino acids. Written as DNA, the CDR3 is TGCGCCAGCAGCCATGCCCCGTCGCCTCCGGGTGGGGAGCAGTTCTTC. Amino acids: CASSHAPSPPGGEQFF.

The chain is built from TRBV6-5 and TRBJ1-5, with D perhaps matching TRBD1 (5 bases). Germline-derived CDR1 and CDR2 are MNHEY and SVGAGI. The length of the CDR3 is 14 residues. V lost 8 bases to trimming and J lost 2 bases, with 13 bases between them. CDR3 nucleotide sequence: TGTGCCAGCTCCCCAGTCAGGGGCAATCAGCCCCAGCATTTT. Translation: CASSPVRGNQPQHF.

The chain combines TRBV12-3 or TRBV12-4 with TRBJ1-1; TRBD1 is a possible D gene (5 bases). The CDR3 is 13 residues long. The germline V and J ends were trimmed by 5 bases and 5 bases, with 12 bases remaining between them. The CDR3 DNA reads as TGTGCCAGCAGTGGGGGGTACTTGACTGAAGCTTTCTTT. Encoded protein: CASSGGYLTEAFF.

J is TRBJ1-5 and V is TRBV30; D gene uncertain. The CDR3 length is 13 residues. V shed 2 bases and J shed 1 base, with 6 bases lying between them. CDR1 and CDR2 from the germline V gene are GTSNPN and SVGIG (reference sequence). This chain's CDR3 is CAWSSGSNQPQHF. CDR3 bases: TGTGCCTGGAGTTCGGGGAGCAATCAGCCCCAGCATTTT.